Each of the 18 T cell receptor beta chains below was sequenced from the same sample in a study of lymphopenia after photon versus proton radiotherapy. Assay used: immunoSEQ multiplex PCR; TCRdb lists only in-frame clones, some missing. This table has about 55,000 clones, about 88% appearing once. The sample consisted of peripheral blood, taken from a patient treated with proton-based radiotherapy. These receptors all come from a man in his fifties or sixties with pancreatic cancer.

The chain combines TRBV2 with TRBJ2-1, with 7 nucleotides matching TRBD2. Germline trimming cut 9 bases from V and 0 bases from J; bases unmatched to any gene: 5. This CDR3 spans 14 amino acids. Germline lookup yields CDR1 SNHLY and CDR2 FYNNEI. The CDR3 sequence: CARGGRASYNEQFF. In DNA form, the CDR3 reads TGTGCCAGGGGGGGGAGGGCCTCCTACAATGAGCAGTTCTTC. Filled out from reference TRBV2 and TRBJ2-1, the complete variable domain reads EPEVTQTPSHQVTQMGQEVILRCVPISNHLYFYWYRQILGQKVEFLVSFYNNEISEKSEIFDDQFSVERPDGSNFTLKIRSTKLEDSAMYFCARGGRASYNEQFFGPGTRLTVL.

The chain employs TRBV6-6 and TRBJ2-5, with TRBD2 matching 9 bases. J was trimmed by 6 bases and V by 0 bases; bases with no gene match: 8. The length of the CDR3 is 16 residues. CDR1 MNHNY and CDR2 SVGAGI come from the germline V gene (reference sequence). Written as DNA, the CDR3 is TGTGCCAGCAGTTACTCGGTTAGCGGGAGACAAAAGACCCAGTACTTC. Protein: CASSYSVSGRQKTQYF.

The rearrangement uses TRBV28 and TRBJ2-5; D remains unclear. The CDR3 sequence is 12 residues long. Germline lookup yields CDR1 MDHEN and CDR2 SYDVKM. V was pared by 10 bases and J by 3 bases, with 12 bases between. CDR3 amino acids: CATIGIKETQYF. The CDR3 nucleotides read TGTGCCACCATAGGGATCAAAGAGACCCAGTACTTC.

The chain has TRBV5-4 and TRBJ2-7; 7 nucleotides agree with TRBD1. The germline V gene has CDR1 SGHNT and CDR2 YYREEE (reference sequence). After removal of 4 bases from V and 6 bases from J, the junction contained 19 bases not matched to a gene. CDR3 size: 17 residues. In nucleotides, the CDR3 is TGTGCCAGCAGCGGAAAGGGGGCACCCACAGGACACTCCGAGCAGTACTTC. This gives the protein CASSGKGAPTGHSEQYF. Supplemented by reference TRBV5-4 and TRBJ2-7, the full variable domain reads ETGVTQSPTHLIKTRGQQVTLRCSSQSGHNTVSWYQQALGQGPQFIFQYYREEENGRGNFPPRFSGLQFPNYSSELNVNALELDDSALYLCASSGKGAPTGHSEQYFGPGTRLTVT.

The sample holds a few counts of this clone. The rearrangement joins TRBV27 to TRBJ2-1, with TRBD2 matching 12 bases. CDR1 and CDR2 (germline): MNHEY, SMNVEV (reference sequence). Trimming took 4 bases from V and 7 from J; bases not matched to a gene: 8. CDR3 length: 16 amino acids. CDR3 in DNA: TGTGCCAGCAGTTCAAATCCGGGACTAGCGGGTAATGAGCAGTTCTTC. It encodes CASSSNPGLAGNEQFF.

The V gene is TRBV5-6, the J gene TRBJ2-7, with D perhaps TRBD1 (5 bases). This CDR3 is 12 amino acids long. V was trimmed by 4 bases and J by 4 bases, leaving 9 bases between them. In germline, CDR1 is SGHDT, CDR2 YYEEEE. This CDR3 is CASSRTGYEQYF. Written as DNA, the CDR3 is TGTGCCAGCAGCCGTACAGGATACGAGCAGTACTTC.

This clone has just one count. This chain uses TRBV6-5 with TRBJ2-3, with TRBD1 as a possible D gene (5 bases). CDR1 and CDR2 from the germline V gene are MNHEY and SVGAGI. Trimming took off 0 bases at V and 9 bases at J, with 13 bases between the two ends. This CDR3 is 14 amino acids long. Here the CDR3 reads CASSYSSTPGTQYF. CDR3 sequence (DNA): TGTGCCAGCAGTTACTCGTCTACCCCAGGGACGCAGTATTTT.

The CDR3 here is CASSPVMGTGELFF. CDR3 nucleotide sequence: TGTGCCAGCAGCCCAGTAATGGGCACCGGGGAGCTGTTTTTT. V gene TRBV7-3 combines with J gene TRBJ2-2; D unresolved. The CDR3 is 14 amino acids. Deletions cut 5 bases from V and 4 bases from J, with 11 bases between. Germline loops: CDR1 SGHTA, CDR2 FQGTGA.

The V call is TRBV5-4, the J call TRBJ2-5, with 8 bases fitting TRBD1. Germline V gives CDR1 SGHNT, CDR2 YYREEE (reference sequence). The V and J ends lost 4 bases and 0 bases, in that order; junction bases with no gene match: 8. The CDR3 length is 16 residues. CDR3: CASSRRTGQYQETQYF. CDR3 bases: TGTGCCAGCAGCCGGAGGACAGGGCAGTACCAAGAGACCCAGTACTTC.

The gene calls are TRBV9 and TRBJ2-7, with 9 bases lining up with TRBD1. This CDR3 comprises 14 residues. Losses at the gene ends were 4 bases for V and 5 bases for J; bases not matched to a gene: 7. The germline CDR1 and CDR2 sequences are SGDLS and YYNGEE. Here the CDR3 reads CASSPGTGFDEQYF. The CDR3 DNA sequence: TGTGCCAGCAGCCCCGGGACAGGGTTCGACGAGCAGTACTTC.

The rearrangement links TRBV5-4 to TRBJ2-5; 12 bases align to TRBD2. This CDR3 contains 16 residues. J lost 3 bases, V lost 3 bases, and 6 bases had no gene match. The V gene's germline CDR1 is SGHNT and CDR2 YYREEE (reference sequence). CDR3: CASSSRLAGAEETQYF. The DNA for the CDR3 is TGTGCCAGCAGCTCAAGACTAGCGGGAGCTGAAGAGACCCAGTACTTC.

This clone showed up just once. This sequence joins TRBV7-2 and TRBJ2-5; D gene ambiguous. Deletions cut 4 bases from V and 5 bases from J, with 17 bases between. Germline-derived CDR1 and CDR2 are SGHTA and FQGNSA. The CDR3 consists of 15 residues. CDR3 DNA sequence: TGTGCCAGCAGCTCCACCGGGTCTCCGAGGGAGACCCAGTACTTC. This translates into CASSSTGSPRETQYF.

This chain joins TRBV7-2 and TRBJ2-1, with D perhaps matching TRBD2 (6 bases). The CDR3 extends over 16 amino acids. CDR1 SGHTA and CDR2 FQGNSA come from the germline V gene. V was trimmed by 4 bases and J by 7 bases, leaving 20 bases between them. The CDR3 DNA reads TGTGCCAGCAGCTCGAAAACCGGGACTGGGCGGAATGAGCAGTTCTTC. This codes for CASSSKTGTGRNEQFF.

The gene calls are TRBV19 and TRBJ1-4; tentatively, D is TRBD1 (5 bases). The CDR3 extends over 15 amino acids. Germline V gene sequence: CDR1 LNHDA, CDR2 SQIVND (reference sequence). The germline V and J ends were trimmed by 4 bases and 4 bases, with 13 bases remaining between them. CDR3 in DNA: TGTGCCAGTAGTACACGGACAAGCCATAATGAAAAACTGTTTTTT. Amino acids: CASSTRTSHNEKLFF.

The rearrangement joins TRBV6-1 to TRBJ2-5; weak D call: TRBD1 (6 bases). Germline V lookup: CDR1 MNHNS, CDR2 SASEGT. The V end lost 2 bases, the J end lost 1 base, and 11 bases lay between the germline ends. CDR3 length: 15 residues. The CDR3 protein is CASSEPAGVQETQYF. The CDR3 DNA is TGTGCCAGCAGTGAACCCGCAGGGGTCCAAGAGACCCAGTACTTC.

This clone was observed once. This chain links TRBV27 with TRBJ2-3, with a weak D call TRBD1 (6 bases). There are 19 residues in the CDR3. The germline V gene encodes CDR1 MNHEY and CDR2 SMNVEV (reference sequence). V lost 0 bases, J lost 2 bases, and 21 bases lay in between. CDR3 sequence (DNA): TGTGCCAGCAGTTTATCCCGGTTAATCAAGGACAGAGCCACAGATACGCAGTATTTT. Protein: CASSLSRLIKDRATDTQYF.

The chain employs TRBV7-2 and TRBJ2-7, with TRBD2 matching over 8 bases. The CDR3 spans 15 residues. CDR1 is SGHTA and CDR2 is FQGNSA in the germline V gene. The ends lost 5 bases at V and 4 bases at J; junction bases unmatched: 10. This CDR3 reads CASSPAGLAMYEQYF. CDR3 nucleotide sequence: TGTGCCAGCAGCCCGGCCGGACTAGCAATGTACGAGCAGTACTTC.

This chain connects TRBV6-5 to TRBJ1-4; unclear D gene. Germline V CDR1 and CDR2: MNHEY, SVGAGI. The CDR3 contains 13 residues. Trimming cost V 3 bases and J 7 bases, with 9 bases left between them. The CDR3 coding sequence is TGTGCCAGCAGTTATCACTGGGGTGAAAAACTGTTTTTT. It specifies CASSYHWGEKLFF.